This T cell receptor beta chain was documented in a study of sequential checkpoint blockade in melanoma. Looking at the study overall: TCRbeta immunosequencing was performed on DNA from 91 pretreatment melanoma tumor samples.

The ends were cut back, 1 base at V and 4 bases at J, with 10 bases in the middle. The CDR3 consists of 14 residues. Germline lookup yields CDR1 SQVTM and CDR2 ANQGSEA. Assay: immunoSEQ multiplex PCR; the TCRdb copy retains only in-frame clones and omits some. Seen here are around 10,000 clones, more than 20% observed once, and the top ten hold roughly 13%. This clone is categorized as medium-sized (0.01 to 0.1%). Treatment reported: randomized to nivolumab then ipilimumab (arm A) or the reverse (arm B). The sample consisted of tumor tissue (inferred from file names), taken from a patient given nivolumab and ipilimumab in sequence. This receptor was identified in a human donor with melanoma. This chain uses TRBV29-1 with TRBJ2-2, with D possibly TRBD2 on 6 matching bases. The CDR3 sequence is CSVEGAGFTGELFF. CDR3 DNA sequence: TGCAGCGTTGAAGGTGCGGGGTTCACCGGGGAGCTGTTTTTT.